A single sample is the source of the 14 T cell receptor beta chains below, sequenced in a study of CD8 T cells in ankylosing spondylitis listed by TCRdb under 2017. The library relied on 5' RACE. These reads were obtained on an Illumina HiSeq 2500. TCRdb reran the public reads through fastp at Q25 and MiXCR, keeping productive beta chains. Duplicate CDR3 protein sequences are folded into a single record with the most common DNA and genes. A total of fewer than 200,000 distinct CDR3 sequences appear in this sample, 18% of them only once. In total, the top ten clones hold around 4.5% of the sample. The source material was blood, either unsorted or a sorted T cell fraction (not recorded which). The receptor source for this set is a male donor between 10 and 30 years old with ankylosing spondylitis or in good health (not recorded which). Donor details come from another sample of the same person, matched by shared clones.

At least ten counts were recorded for this clonotype. V usage is TRBV24-1 and J usage is TRBJ2-7, with 9 bases fitting TRBD1. Trimming cost V 6 bases and J 6 bases; bases outside gene matches: 2. The CDR3 has 12 amino acids. CDR1 KGHDR and CDR2 SFDVKD come from the germline V gene. CDR3 coding DNA: TGTGCCACCAGTACGGACAGGGGCGAGCAGTACGTC. Protein product: CATSTDRGEQYV.

This clonotype was seen repeatedly, ten times or more. V usage is TRBV6-2 or TRBV6-3 and J usage is TRBJ2-1; D not certain. Trimming took 0 bases from V and 6 from J, leaving 15 bases between them. CDR1 and CDR2 (germline): MNHEY, SVGEGT. The CDR3 spans 16 residues. The CDR3 protein is CASSYSGHDYPNEQFF. The CDR3 DNA follows: TGTGCCAGCAGTTACTCGGGTCACGATTATCCCAATGAGCAGTTCTTC.

Ten or more counts support this clonotype. V gene TRBV3-1 combines with J gene TRBJ2-2; 7 bases are a match to TRBD2. The CDR3 has 17 residues. The J segment lost 4 bases and the V segment lost 2 bases, leaving 10 bases of the junction unmatched. Germline assignment: CDR1 LGHDT and CDR2 YNNKEL (reference sequence). This CDR3 is CASSQPRGLGGTGELFF. The CDR3 nucleotides read TGTGCCAGCAGCCAACCCCGCGGACTAGGAGGCACCGGGGAGCTGTTTTTT. The whole variable domain, remainder taken from reference TRBV3-1 and TRBJ2-2, is DTAVSQTPKYLVTQMGNDKSIKCEQNLGHDTMYWYKQDSKKFLKIMFSYNNKELIINETVPNRFSPKSPDKAHLNLHINSLELGDSAVYFCASSQPRGLGGTGELFFGEGSRLTVL.

In its sample, this clonotype was seen many times. V and J are TRBV12-3 or TRBV12-4 and TRBJ2-6; the D gene is possibly TRBD2 (5 bases). The CDR3 consists of 15 residues. Between the trimmed V and J ends, which lost 5 bases and 1 base, there was a span of 9 bases. The CDR3 sequence: CASSLRGSGANVLTF. In DNA, the CDR3 is TGTGCCAGCAGTCTTCGGGGTTCTGGGGCCAACGTCCTGACTTTC.

This clonotype was observed at least ten times. V usage is TRBV10-3 and J usage is TRBJ1-1, with a possible D match to TRBD1 (6 bases). The germline CDR1 and CDR2 sequences are ENHRY and SYGVKD. Between the trimmed V and J ends, which lost 4 bases and 4 bases, there was a span of 16 bases. The CDR3 covers 15 residues. The CDR3, as DNA: TGTGCCATCAGTGGCACTCACAGGGAGGGCACTGAAGCTTTCTTT. It codes for CAISGTHREGTEAFF.

The chain employs TRBV12-5 and TRBJ2-2, with D unclear. This CDR3 comprises 13 residues. CDR1 LGHNT and CDR2 FRNRAP come from the germline V gene. V was shortened by 1 base and J by 6 bases, with 6 bases between the two germline ends. CDR3 region: CASGLGSPGELFF. In nucleotides, the CDR3 is TGTGCTAGTGGTTTGGGTAGCCCCGGGGAGCTGTTTTTT. Filled out from reference TRBV12-5 and TRBJ2-2, the complete variable domain reads DARVTQTPRHKVTEMGQEVTMRCQPILGHNTVFWYRQTMMQGLELLAYFRNRAPLDDSGMPKDRFSAEMPDATLATLKIQPSEPRDSAVYFCASGLGSPGELFFGEGSRLTVL.

This clonotype appeared many times. V usage is TRBV3-1 and J usage is TRBJ2-5, with TRBD2 identical over 12 bases. J gave up 5 bases and V 2 bases, and 6 bases lay outside the gene matches. Germline lookup yields CDR1 LGHDT and CDR2 YNNKEL (reference sequence). This CDR3 region has 16 residues. The CDR3 DNA sequence: TGTGCCAGCAGCCAACTAGCGGGAGGGCCTGGGGAGACCCAGTACTTC. This codes for CASSQLAGGPGETQYF.

This clonotype occurred many times. The chain joins TRBV5-1 to TRBJ2-2, with 10 bases lining up with TRBD2. V gave up 4 bases and J gave up 4 bases; unmatched junction bases: 7. CDR3 length equals 16 residues. CDR1 and CDR2 (germline): SGHRS, YFSETQ. CDR3 amino acids: CASSGLAGDSTGELFF. CDR3 DNA sequence: TGCGCCAGCAGCGGTCTAGCGGGAGATAGCACCGGGGAGCTGTTTTTT.

This clonotype was observed many times. This chain uses TRBV10-3 with TRBJ2-1; the D call may be TRBD1 or TRBD2 (5 bases each). Germline-derived CDR1 and CDR2 are ENHRY and SYGVKD. There are 14 residues in the CDR3. V was clipped by 8 bases and J by 7 bases, with 18 bases between them. CDR3 bases: TGTGCCATCGGGACGGACCTCCTAGGTAATGAGCAGTTCTTC. It yields the protein CAIGTDLLGNEQFF.

The chain recombines TRBV7-2 with TRBJ2-1; 7 nucleotides match TRBD2. Trimming cost V 4 bases and J 0 bases; bases outside gene matches: 3. The CDR3 covers 15 residues. The V gene's germline CDR1 is SGHTA and CDR2 FQGNSA. The CDR3 region is CTSSSAGASYNEQFF. As DNA, the CDR3 is TGTACCAGCAGCTCCGCGGGAGCCTCCTACAATGAGCAGTTCTTC. Full variable domain (outside the CDR3, taken from reference TRBV7-2 and TRBJ2-1): GAGVSQSPSNKVTEKGKDVELRCDPISGHTALYWYRQSLGQGLEFLIYFQGNSAPDKSGLPSDRFSAERTGGSVSTLTIQRTQQEDSAVYLCTSSSAGASYNEQFFGPGTRLTVL.

This clonotype was recorded at least ten times. The chain employs TRBV7-6 and TRBJ2-1; 9 positions agree with TRBD2. The CDR3 has 15 residues. Germline CDR1 SGHVS, CDR2 FNYEAQ. V lost 5 bases, J lost 4 bases, and 6 bases stayed unmatched. The CDR3 spells CASSHRLADYNEQFF. CDR3 DNA: TGTGCCAGCAGCCATCGACTAGCGGATTACAATGAGCAGTTCTTC.

This rearrangement joins TRBV20-1 to TRBJ2-5; a possible D gene is TRBD1 (6 bases). This CDR3 region has 13 residues. CDR1 and CDR2 (germline): DFQATT, SNEGSKA (reference sequence). V was trimmed by 3 bases and J by 2 bases, leaving 10 bases between them. CDR3 bases: TGCAGTGCTAGTGACAGGCTACAAGAGACCCAGTACTTC. Amino acids: CSASDRLQETQYF.

There are many counts of this clonotype. CDR3 residues: CSARDSTSGYTDTQYF. CDR3 sequence (DNA): TGCAGTGCTAGAGATAGTACTAGCGGGTACACAGATACGCAGTATTTT. This chain links TRBV20-1 with TRBJ2-3, with 9 nucleotides matching TRBD2. Germline V gene sequence: CDR1 DFQATT, CDR2 SNEGSKA (reference sequence). The junction had 6 bases not matched to a gene; V was cut back by 0 bases and J by 2 bases. This CDR3 is 16 amino acids long.

This clonotype was observed many times. The chain couples TRBV6-2 or TRBV6-3 to TRBJ2-3, with a tentative D call TRBD2 (6 bases). CDR1 is MNHEY and CDR2 is SVGEGT in the germline V gene. V lost 0 bases to trimming and J lost 1 base, with 20 bases between them. This CDR3 comprises 19 residues. The DNA of the CDR3 is TGTGCCAGCAGTTACTCGATCCCTCTAGCGACCTCCCGCACAGATACGCAGTATTTT. This codes for CASSYSIPLATSRTDTQYF.